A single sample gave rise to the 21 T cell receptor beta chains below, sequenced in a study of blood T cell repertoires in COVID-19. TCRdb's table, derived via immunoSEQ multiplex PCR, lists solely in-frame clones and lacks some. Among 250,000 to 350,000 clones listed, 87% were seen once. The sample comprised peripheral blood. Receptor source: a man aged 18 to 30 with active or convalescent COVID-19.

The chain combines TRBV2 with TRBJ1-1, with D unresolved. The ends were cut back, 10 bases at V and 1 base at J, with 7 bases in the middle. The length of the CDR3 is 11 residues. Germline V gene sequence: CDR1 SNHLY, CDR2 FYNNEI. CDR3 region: CAISGNTEAFF. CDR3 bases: TGTGCCATCTCAGGGAACACTGAAGCTTTCTTT.

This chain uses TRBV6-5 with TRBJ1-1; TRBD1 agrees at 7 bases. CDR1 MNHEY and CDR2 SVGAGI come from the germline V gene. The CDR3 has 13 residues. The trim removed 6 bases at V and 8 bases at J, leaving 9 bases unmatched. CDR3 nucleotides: TGTGCCAGCAGCCGACAGGGCCTGGGGGAAGCTTTCTTT. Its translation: CASSRQGLGEAFF.

The CDR3 DNA reads as TGTGCCAGCAGTGAAGCAACTAGCGGGAGAGGCGAGCAGTACTTC. Translating gives CASSEATSGRGEQYF. The chain carries TRBV2 and TRBJ2-7, with TRBD2 matching over 11 bases. J was trimmed by 6 bases and V by 0 bases; bases with no gene match: 4. There are 15 residues in the CDR3. Germline V gene data show CDR1 as SNHLY and CDR2 as FYNNEI.

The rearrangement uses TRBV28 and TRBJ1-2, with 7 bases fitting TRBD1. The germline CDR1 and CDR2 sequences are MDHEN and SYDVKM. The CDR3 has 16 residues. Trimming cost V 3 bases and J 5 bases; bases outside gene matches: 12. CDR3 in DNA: TGTGCCAGCAGTTTGACAGACAGGGTGTTACGTTATGGCTACACCTTC. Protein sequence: CASSLTDRVLRYGYTF.

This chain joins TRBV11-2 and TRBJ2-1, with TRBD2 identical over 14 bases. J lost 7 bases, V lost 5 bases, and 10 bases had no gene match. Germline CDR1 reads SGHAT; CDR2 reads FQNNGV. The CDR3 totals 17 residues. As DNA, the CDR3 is TGTGCCAGCAGCCCCGTGGCGGGACTAGCGGGGGTTAATGAGCAGTTCTTC. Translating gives CASSPVAGLAGVNEQFF.

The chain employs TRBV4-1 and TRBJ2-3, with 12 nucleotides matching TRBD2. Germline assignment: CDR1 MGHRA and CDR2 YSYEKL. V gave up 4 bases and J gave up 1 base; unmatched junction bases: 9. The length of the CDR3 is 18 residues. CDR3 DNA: TGCGCCAGCAGCCCCCTCCTAGCGGGGGGGCCCGGCACAGATACGCAGTATTTT. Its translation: CASSPLLAGGPGTDTQYF.

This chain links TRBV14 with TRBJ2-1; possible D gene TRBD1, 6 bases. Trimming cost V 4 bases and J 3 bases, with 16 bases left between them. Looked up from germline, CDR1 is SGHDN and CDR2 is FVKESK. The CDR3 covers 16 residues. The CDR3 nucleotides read TGTGCCAGCAGCCCGGGACAAATTACAAACTACAATGAGCAGTTCTTC. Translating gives CASSPGQITNYNEQFF. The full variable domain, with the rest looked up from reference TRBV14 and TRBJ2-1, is EAGVTQFPSHSVIEKGQTVTLRCDPISGHDNLYWYRRVMGKEIKFLLHFVKESKQDESGMPNNRFLAERTGGTYSTLKVQPAELEDSGVYFCASSPGQITNYNEQFFGPGTRLTVL.

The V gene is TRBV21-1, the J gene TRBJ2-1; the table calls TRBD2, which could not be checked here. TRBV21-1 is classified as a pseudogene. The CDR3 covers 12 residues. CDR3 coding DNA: TGTGCCAGCAGAGTCGGGTGGAATGAGCAGTTCTTC. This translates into CASRVGWNEQFF.

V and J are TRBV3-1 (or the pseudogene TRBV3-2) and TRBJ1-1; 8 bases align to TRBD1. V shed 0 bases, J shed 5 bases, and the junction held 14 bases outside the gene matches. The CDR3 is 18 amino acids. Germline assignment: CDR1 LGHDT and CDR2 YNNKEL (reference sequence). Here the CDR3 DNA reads TGTGCCAGCAGCCAAGAGGGATGGGCAGGGGGCGATTCAACTGAAGCTTTCTTT. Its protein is CASSQEGWAGGDSTEAFF.

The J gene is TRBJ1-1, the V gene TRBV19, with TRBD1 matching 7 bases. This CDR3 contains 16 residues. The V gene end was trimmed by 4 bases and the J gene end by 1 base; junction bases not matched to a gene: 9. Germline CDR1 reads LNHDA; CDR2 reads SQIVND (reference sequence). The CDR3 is CASSTTGVLRNTEAFF. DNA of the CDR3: TGTGCCAGTAGTACTACAGGGGTTTTAAGGAACACTGAAGCTTTCTTT.

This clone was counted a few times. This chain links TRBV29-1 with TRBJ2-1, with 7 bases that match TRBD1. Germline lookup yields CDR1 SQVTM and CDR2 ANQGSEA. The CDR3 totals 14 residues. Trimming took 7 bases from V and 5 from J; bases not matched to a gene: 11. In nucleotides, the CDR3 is TGCAGCGCCTACAGGGTAGGGGGCCACAATGAGCAGTTCTTC. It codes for CSAYRVGGHNEQFF.

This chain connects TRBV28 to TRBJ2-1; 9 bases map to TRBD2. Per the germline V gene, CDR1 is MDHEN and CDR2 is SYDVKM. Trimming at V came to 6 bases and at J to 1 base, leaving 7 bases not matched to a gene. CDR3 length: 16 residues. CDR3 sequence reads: CASSPLLAGSYNEQFF. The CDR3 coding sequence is TGTGCCAGCAGCCCGCTTCTAGCGGGATCCTACAATGAGCAGTTCTTC.

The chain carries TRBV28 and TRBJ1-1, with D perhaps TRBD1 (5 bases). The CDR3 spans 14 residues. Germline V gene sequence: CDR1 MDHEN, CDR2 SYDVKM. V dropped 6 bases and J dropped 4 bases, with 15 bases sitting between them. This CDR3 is CASRHHSQGTEAFF. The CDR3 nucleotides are TGTGCCAGCAGACATCACTCCCAGGGCACTGAAGCTTTCTTT.

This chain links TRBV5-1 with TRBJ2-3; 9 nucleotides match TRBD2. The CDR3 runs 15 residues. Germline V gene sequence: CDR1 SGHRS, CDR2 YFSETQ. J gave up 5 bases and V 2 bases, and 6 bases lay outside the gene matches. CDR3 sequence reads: CASSLAGGRGDTQYF. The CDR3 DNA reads TGCGCCAGCAGCTTAGCGGGGGGCCGGGGAGATACGCAGTATTTT.

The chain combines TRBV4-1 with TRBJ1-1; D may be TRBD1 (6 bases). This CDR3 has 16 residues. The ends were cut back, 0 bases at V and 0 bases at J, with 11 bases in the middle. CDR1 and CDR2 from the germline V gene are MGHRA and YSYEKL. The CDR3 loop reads CASSQEGTGMNTEAFF. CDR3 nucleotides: TGCGCCAGCAGCCAAGAAGGCACAGGGATGAACACTGAAGCTTTCTTT.

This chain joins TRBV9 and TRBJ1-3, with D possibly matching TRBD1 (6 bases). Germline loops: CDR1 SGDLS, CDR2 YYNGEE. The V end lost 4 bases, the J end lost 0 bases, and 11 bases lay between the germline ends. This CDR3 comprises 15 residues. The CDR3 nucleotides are TGTGCCAGCAGCCCTCGGACAGACTCTGGAAACACCATATATTTT. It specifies CASSPRTDSGNTIYF.

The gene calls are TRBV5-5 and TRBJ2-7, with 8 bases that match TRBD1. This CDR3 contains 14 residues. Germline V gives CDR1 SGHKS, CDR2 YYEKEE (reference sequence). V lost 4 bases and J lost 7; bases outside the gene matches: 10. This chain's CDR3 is CASSRQGYPREQYF. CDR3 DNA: TGTGCCAGCAGCCGACAGGGGTACCCTAGGGAGCAGTACTTC.

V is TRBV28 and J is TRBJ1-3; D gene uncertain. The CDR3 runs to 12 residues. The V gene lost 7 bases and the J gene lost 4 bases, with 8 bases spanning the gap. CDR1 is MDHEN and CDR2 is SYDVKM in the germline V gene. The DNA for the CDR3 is TGTGCCAGCACCTTGCGAGGAAACACCATATATTTT. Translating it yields CASTLRGNTIYF.

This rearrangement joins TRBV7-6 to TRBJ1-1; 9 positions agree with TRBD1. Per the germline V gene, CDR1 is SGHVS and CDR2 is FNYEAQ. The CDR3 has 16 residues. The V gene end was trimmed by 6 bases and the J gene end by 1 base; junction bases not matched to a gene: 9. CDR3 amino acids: CASRPTRTGENTEAFF. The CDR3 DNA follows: TGTGCCAGCAGACCCACGCGGACAGGGGAGAACACTGAAGCTTTCTTT.

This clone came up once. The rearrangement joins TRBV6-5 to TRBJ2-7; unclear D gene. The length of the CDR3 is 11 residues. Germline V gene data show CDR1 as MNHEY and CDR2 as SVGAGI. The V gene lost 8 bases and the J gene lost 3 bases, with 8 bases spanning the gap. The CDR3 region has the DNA TGTGCCAGCGGGCCCGACTACGAGCAGTACTTC. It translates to CASGPDYEQYF.

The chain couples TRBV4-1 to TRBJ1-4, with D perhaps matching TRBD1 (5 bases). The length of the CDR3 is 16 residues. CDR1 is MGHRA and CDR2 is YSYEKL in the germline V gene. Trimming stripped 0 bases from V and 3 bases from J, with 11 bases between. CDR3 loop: CASSQERGVSNEKLFF. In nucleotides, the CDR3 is TGCGCCAGCAGCCAAGAGCGGGGGGTCTCTAATGAAAAACTGTTTTTT.